These 5 T cell receptor beta chains were all obtained from the same sample, sequenced in a study of breast tumors, draining lymph nodes, adjacent tissues. TCRdb redid the calling of the multiplex PCR reads with MiXCR, one entry per CDR3 protein. The data contain some 250,000 distinct CDR3 sequences, 30% to 35% of them singletons. Samples came from axillary lymph nodes draining the breast cancer. Input material: axillary lymph node tissue. The source of these receptors is a female donor with breast cancer. Some clones in this sample may be carry-over from other donors' samples.

The table lists this clonotype with a count of one. This chain links TRBV7-2 with TRBJ2-1; 9 nucleotides agree with TRBD2. Germline V gene data show CDR1 as SGHTA and CDR2 as FQGNSA. CDR3 length: 15 amino acids. Trimming at V came to 5 bases and at J to 5 bases, leaving 7 bases not matched to a gene. This CDR3 reads CASSAGGNFDNEQFF. The CDR3 coding sequence is TGTGCCAGCAGCGCGGGGGGGAACTTTGACAATGAGCAGTTCTTC.

At least ten counts were recorded for this clonotype. The gene calls are TRBV20-1 and TRBJ2-6, with unresolved D. Germline assignment: CDR1 DFQATT and CDR2 SNEGSKA (reference sequence). The CDR3 totals 14 residues. V was pared by 3 bases and J by 3 bases, with 9 bases between. The CDR3 nucleotides are TGCAGTGCTAGGGGCTTAGTTGGGGCCAACGTCCTGACTTTC. It specifies CSARGLVGANVLTF.

The chain recombines TRBV20-1 with TRBJ1-6, with TRBD1 as a possible D gene (5 bases). This CDR3 is built from 14 residues. Germline-derived CDR1 and CDR2 are DFQATT and SNEGSKA (reference sequence). The V end was cut by 4 bases, the J end by 10 bases, with 17 bases between. The chain's CDR3 is CSATTAGGGSPLHF. CDR3 sequence (DNA): TGCAGTGCTACCACGGCCGGGGGAGGGTCACCCCTCCACTTT.

Notes on this clonotype: A much larger clone is a single base away; this may be a read error. This chain uses TRBV5-1 with TRBJ2-1; 12 bases align to TRBD2. The CDR3 consists of 17 residues. The germline gives CDR1 SGHRS, CDR2 YFSETQ. The CDR3 region is CASSKDIRLAGVNGQFF. The CDR3 coding sequence is TGCGCCAGCAGCAAGGACATCCGACTAGCGGGAGTCAATGGGCAGTTCTTC.

This clonotype was seen many times. The junction and the germline gene differ at one end; a read error may be behind it. This chain uses TRBV7-2 with TRBJ2-2; possibly TRBD1 or TRBD2 for D (5 bases each). The CDR3 is 13 residues long. From germline, CDR1 is SGHTA and CDR2 FQGNSA. For the CDR3, the DNA is TGTGCCAGCAGCGTAGCGACAGCCGGGGAGCTGTTTTTT. Its translation: CASSVATAGELFF.